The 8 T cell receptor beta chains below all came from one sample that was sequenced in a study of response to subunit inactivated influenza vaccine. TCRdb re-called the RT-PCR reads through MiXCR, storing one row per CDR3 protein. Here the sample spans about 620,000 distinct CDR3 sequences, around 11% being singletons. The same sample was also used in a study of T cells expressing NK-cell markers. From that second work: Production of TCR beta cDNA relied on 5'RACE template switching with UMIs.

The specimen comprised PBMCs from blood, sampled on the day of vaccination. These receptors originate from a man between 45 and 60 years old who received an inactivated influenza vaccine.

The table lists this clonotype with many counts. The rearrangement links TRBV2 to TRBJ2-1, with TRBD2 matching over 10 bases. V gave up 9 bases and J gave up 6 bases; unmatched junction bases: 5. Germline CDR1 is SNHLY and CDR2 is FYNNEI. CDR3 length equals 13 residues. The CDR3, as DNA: TGTGCCAGTAGACTAGCGGGCGTCAATGAGCAGTTCTTC. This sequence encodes CASRLAGVNEQFF.

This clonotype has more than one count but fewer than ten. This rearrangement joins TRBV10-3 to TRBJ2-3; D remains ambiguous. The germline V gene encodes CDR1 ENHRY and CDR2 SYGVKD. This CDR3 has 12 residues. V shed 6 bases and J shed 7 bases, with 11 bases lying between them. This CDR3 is CAISGLGNTQYF. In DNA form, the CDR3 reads TGTGCCATCAGCGGTCTCGGAAATACGCAGTATTTT.

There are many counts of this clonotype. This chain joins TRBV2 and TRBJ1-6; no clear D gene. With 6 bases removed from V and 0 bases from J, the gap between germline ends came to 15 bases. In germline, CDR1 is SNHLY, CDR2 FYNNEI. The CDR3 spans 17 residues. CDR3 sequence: CASRVDTYRSYNSPLHF. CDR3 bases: TGTGCCAGCAGGGTAGACACGTACCGCTCCTATAATTCACCCCTCCACTTT.

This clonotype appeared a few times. The CDR3 loop reads CSAYLPGLAGRSGTDTQYF. In DNA form, the CDR3 reads TGCAGTGCTTATCTACCCGGACTAGCGGGCCGGTCTGGCACAGATACGCAGTATTTT. J is TRBJ2-3 and V is TRBV20-1; 11 bases map to TRBD2. V dropped 5 bases and J dropped 1; count of bases not matched to a gene: 17. Germline-derived CDR1 and CDR2 are DFQATT and SNEGSKA (reference sequence). CDR3 length equals 19 residues.

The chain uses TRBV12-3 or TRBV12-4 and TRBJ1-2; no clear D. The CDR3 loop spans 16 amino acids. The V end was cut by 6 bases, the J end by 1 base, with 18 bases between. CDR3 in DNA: TGTGCCAGCAGCCCCGATAGAAACCGGCTTAACTATGGCTACACCTTC. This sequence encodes CASSPDRNRLNYGYTF.

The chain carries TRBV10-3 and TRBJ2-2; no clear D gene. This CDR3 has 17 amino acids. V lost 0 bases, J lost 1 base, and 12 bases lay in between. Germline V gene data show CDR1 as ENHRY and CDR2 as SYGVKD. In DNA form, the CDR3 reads TGTGCCATCAGTGAGTCTCCGCCGACCCGGAACACCGGGGAGCTGTTTTTT. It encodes CAISESPPTRNTGELFF.

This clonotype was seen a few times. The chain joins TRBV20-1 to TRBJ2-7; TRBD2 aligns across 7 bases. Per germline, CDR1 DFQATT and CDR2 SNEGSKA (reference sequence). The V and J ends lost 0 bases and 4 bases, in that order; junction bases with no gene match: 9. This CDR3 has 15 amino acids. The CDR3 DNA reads TGCAGTGCTAGAGATCGGCCTAGCGGCTTATACGAGCAGTACTTC. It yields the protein CSARDRPSGLYEQYF.

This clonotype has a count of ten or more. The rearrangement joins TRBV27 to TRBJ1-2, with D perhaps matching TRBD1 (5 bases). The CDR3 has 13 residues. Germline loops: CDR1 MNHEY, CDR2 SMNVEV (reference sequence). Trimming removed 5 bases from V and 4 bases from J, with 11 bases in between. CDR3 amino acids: CASSLTGVYGYTF. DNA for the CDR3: TGTGCCAGCAGTCTTACAGGTGTCTATGGCTACACCTTC.